The T cell receptor gamma chain under discussion was sequenced for a study of γδ T cells in repeated Plasmodium falciparum infection. Vgamma9/Vdelta2+ and Vdelta2-negative gammadelta T cells were flow-sorted from PBMC for bulk sequencing. V dropped 0 bases and J dropped 4; count of bases not matched to a gene: 21. This CDR3 is 19 amino acids long. CDR1 VTNTFY and CDR2 YDVSTARD come from the germline V gene (reference sequence). On this clone: A far larger clone differs by one base, so this is likely a read error.

TCRdb reanalysed the multiplex PCR reads with CATT. The sample consists of 27,000 or so gamma-chain clones, roughly 1.4% of them appearing once. The sample consisted of gamma-delta T cells from blood. The TCR was taken from a pool of human donors (malaria-infected and uninfected, not separated). The chain has TRGV3 and TRGJ1 or TRGJ2. TCRdb offers no J gene call, so here the DNA was matched to germline to obtain one. In DNA, the CDR3 is TGTGCCACCTGGGACAGGTTCATCGACGAGGAGGACCGCTATTATAAGAAACTCTTT. Protein: CATWDRFIDEEDRYYKKLF.